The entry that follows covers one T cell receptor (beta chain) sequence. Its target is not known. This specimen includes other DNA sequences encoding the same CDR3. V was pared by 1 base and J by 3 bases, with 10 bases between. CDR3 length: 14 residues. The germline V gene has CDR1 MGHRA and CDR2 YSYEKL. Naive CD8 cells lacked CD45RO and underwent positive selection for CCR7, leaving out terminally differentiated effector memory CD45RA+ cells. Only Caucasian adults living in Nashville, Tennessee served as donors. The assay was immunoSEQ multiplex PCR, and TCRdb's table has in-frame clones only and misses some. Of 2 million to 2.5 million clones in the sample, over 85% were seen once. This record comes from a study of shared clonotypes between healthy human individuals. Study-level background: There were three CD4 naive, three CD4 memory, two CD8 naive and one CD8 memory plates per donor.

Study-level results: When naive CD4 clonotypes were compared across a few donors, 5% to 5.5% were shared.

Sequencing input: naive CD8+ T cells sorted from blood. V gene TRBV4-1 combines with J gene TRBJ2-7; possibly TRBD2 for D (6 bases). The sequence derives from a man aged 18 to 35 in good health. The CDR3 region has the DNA TGCGCCAGCAGCCAAGCGGGAGCGAACTACGAGCAGTACTTC. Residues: CASSQAGANYEQYF.